This T cell receptor (beta chain) originates from a study of blood T cell repertoires in COVID-19. V shed 0 bases and J shed 4 bases, with 10 bases lying between them. This CDR3 is 15 amino acids long. Germline V lookup: CDR1 LNHDA, CDR2 SQIVND (reference sequence). Clones were read by immunoSEQ multiplex PCR, and TCRdb kept only the in-frame ones, dropping some. Of some 170,000 clones listed, roughly 88% are singletons. The sequencing input was peripheral blood. This chain joins TRBV19 and TRBJ2-1; no definite D call. The source of this sequence is an elderly woman with active or convalescent COVID-19. In DNA form, the CDR3 reads TGTGCCAGTAGTATAGATGAGGCAGCTTACAATGAGCAGTTCTTC. Its translation: CASSIDEAAYNEQFF. The full variable domain, rest sourced from reference TRBV19 and TRBJ2-1, is DGGITQSPKYLFRKEGQNVTLSCEQNLNHDAMYWYRQDPGQGLRLIYYSQIVNDFQKGDIAEGYSVSREKKESFPLTVTSAQKNPTAFYLCASSIDEAAYNEQFFGPGTRLTVL.